This TCR beta chain comes out of a study of shared clonotypes between healthy human individuals. Execution of the assay was at deep level. The method was immunoSEQ multiplex PCR; TCRdb's version includes in-frame clones alone and lacks a portion of them. Found here are around 750,000 clones, approximately 79% of them singletons; the top ten hold approximately 1.7%. Study-level points and caveats: For naive CD4 cells, 4% to 5% of clonotypes were shared across a few donors.

The donor cohort consisted entirely of Caucasian adults residing in Nashville, Tennessee. On this clone itself: The antigen is unknown.

Germline CDR1 reads ENHRY; CDR2 reads SYGVKD. The CDR3 loop spans 14 amino acids. With 11 bases clipped from V and 7 bases from J, the junction kept 10 bases outside the gene matches. Input material: memory CD4+ T cells sorted from blood. Subset: CD45RA-negative fraction. This rearrangement joins TRBV10-3 to TRBJ2-7, with TRBD2 matching over 14 bases. The sequence was obtained from a woman in her 30s in good health. CDR3 nucleotides: TGTGCCGTCGGGACTAGCGGGAGCCGGCGGGAGCAGTACTTC. Translation: CAVGTSGSRREQYF.